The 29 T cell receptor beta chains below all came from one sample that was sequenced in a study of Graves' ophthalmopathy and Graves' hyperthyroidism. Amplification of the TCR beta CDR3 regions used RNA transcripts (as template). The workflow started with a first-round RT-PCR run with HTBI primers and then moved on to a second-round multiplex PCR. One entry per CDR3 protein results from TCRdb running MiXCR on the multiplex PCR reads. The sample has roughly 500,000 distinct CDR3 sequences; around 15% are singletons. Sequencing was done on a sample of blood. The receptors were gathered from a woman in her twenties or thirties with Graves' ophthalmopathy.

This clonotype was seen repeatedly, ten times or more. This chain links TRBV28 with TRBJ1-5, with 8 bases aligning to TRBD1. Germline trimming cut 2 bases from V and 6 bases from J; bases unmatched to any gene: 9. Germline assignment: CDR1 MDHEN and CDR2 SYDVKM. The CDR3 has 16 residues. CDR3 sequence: CASSLPGGQGAQPQHF. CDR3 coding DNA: TGTGCCAGCAGTTTACCTGGGGGTCAGGGGGCTCAGCCCCAGCATTTT.

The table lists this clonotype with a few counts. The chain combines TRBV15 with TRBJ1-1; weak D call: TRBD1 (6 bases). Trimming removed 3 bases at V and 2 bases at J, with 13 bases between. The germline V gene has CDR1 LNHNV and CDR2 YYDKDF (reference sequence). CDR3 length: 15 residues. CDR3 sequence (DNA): TGTGCCACCAGCAGGGGGCAGGGGCCAAACACTGAAGCTTTCTTT. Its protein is CATSRGQGPNTEAFF.

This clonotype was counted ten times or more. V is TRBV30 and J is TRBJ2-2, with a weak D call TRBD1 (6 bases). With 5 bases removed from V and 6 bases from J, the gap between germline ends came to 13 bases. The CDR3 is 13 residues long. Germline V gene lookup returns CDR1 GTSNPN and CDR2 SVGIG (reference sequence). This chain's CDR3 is CAWAHGQPGELFF. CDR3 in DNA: TGTGCCTGGGCCCACGGACAGCCCGGGGAGCTGTTTTTT. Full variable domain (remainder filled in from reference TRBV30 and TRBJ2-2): SQTIHQWPATLVQPVGSPLSLECTVEGTSNPNLYWYRQAAGRGLQLLFYSVGIGQISSEVPQNLSASRPQDRQFILSSKKLLLSDSGFYLCAWAHGQPGELFFGEGSRLTVL.

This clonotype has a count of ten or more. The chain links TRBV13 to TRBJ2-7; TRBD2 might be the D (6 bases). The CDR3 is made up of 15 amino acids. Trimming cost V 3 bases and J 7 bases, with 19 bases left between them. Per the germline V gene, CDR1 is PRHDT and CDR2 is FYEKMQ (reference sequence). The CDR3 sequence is CASSFRRVGSGEQYF. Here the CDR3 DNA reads TGTGCCAGCAGCTTCAGGCGAGTCGGGAGTGGGGAGCAGTACTTC.

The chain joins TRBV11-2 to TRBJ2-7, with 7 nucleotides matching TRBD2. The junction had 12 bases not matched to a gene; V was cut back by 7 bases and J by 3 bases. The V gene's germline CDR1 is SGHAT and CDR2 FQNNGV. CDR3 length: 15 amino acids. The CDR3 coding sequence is TGTGCCAGCACCCCCCGCAGCGGGATAAACTACGAGCAGTACTTC. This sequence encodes CASTPRSGINYEQYF. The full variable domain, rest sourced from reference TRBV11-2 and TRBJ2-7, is EAGVAQSPRYKIIEKRQSVAFWCNPISGHATLYWYQQILGQGPKLLIQFQNNGVVDDSQLPKDRFSAERLKGVDSTLKIQPAKLEDSAVYLCASTPRSGINYEQYFGPGTRLTVT.

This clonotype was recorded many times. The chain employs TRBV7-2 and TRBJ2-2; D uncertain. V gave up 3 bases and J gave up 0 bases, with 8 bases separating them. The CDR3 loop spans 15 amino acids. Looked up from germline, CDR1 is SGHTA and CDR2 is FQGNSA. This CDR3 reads CASSLYKTNTGELFF. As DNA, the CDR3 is TGTGCCAGCAGCTTGTATAAGACGAACACCGGGGAGCTGTTTTTT.

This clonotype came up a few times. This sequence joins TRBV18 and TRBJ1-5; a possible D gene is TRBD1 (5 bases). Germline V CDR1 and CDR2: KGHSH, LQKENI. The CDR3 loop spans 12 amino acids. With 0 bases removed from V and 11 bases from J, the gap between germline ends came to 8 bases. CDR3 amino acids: CASSPPSGAQHF. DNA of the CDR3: TGTGCCAGCTCACCACCGTCGGGGGCCCAGCATTTT.

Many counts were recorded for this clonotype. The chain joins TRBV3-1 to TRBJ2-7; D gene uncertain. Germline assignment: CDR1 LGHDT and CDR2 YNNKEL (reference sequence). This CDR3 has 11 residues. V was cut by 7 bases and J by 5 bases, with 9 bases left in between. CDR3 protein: CASMRNDEQYF. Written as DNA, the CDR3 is TGTGCCAGCATGCGGAATGACGAGCAGTACTTC.

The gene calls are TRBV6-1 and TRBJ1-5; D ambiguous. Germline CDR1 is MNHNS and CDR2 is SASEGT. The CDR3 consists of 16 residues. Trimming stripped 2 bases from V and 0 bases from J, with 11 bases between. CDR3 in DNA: TGTGCCAGCAGTGAACGGGCAGGCTTTAGCAATCAGCCCCAGCATTTT. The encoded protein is CASSERAGFSNQPQHF.

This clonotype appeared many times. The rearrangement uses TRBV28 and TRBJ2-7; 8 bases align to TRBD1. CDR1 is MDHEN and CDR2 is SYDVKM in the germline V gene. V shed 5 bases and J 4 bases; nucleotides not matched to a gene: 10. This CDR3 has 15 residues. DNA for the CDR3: TGTGCCAGCAGTCCCTCGAGGGGGACAGGTTACGAGCAGTACTTC. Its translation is CASSPSRGTGYEQYF.

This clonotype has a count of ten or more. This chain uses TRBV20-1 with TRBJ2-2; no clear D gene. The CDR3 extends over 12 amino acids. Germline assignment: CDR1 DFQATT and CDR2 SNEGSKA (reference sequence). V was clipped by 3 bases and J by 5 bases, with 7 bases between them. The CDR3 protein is CSASTDTGELFF. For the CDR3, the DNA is TGCAGTGCTAGTACGGATACCGGGGAGCTGTTTTTT.

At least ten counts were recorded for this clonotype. The CDR3 protein is CAIRPLRGYGYTF. CDR3 coding DNA: TGTGCCATCAGGCCCCTGAGGGGATATGGCTACACCTTC. V usage is TRBV10-3 and J usage is TRBJ1-2, with D maybe TRBD1 (5 bases). Trimming shortened V by 6 bases and J by 5 bases, and 13 bases separated the two germline ends. This CDR3 comprises 13 residues. Germline V CDR1 and CDR2: ENHRY, SYGVKD.

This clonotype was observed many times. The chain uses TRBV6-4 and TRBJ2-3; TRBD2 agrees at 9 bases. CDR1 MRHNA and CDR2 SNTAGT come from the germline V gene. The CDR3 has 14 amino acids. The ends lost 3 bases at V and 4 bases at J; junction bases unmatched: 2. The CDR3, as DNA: TGTGCCAGCAGTGAGCGGGAGGGCCCAGATACGCAGTATTTT. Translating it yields CASSEREGPDTQYF.

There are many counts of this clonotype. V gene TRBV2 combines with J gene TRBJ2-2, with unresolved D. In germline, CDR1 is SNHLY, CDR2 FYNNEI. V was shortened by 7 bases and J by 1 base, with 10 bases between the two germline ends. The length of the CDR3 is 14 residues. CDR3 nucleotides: TGTGCCAGCAAGTCGTCAGGGAACACCGGGGAGCTGTTTTTT. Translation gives CASKSSGNTGELFF.

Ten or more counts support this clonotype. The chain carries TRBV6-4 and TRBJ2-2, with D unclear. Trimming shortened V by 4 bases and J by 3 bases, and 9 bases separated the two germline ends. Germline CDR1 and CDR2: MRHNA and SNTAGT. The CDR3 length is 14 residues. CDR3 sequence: CASSGGSHTGELFF. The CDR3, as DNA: TGTGCCAGCAGTGGTGGCAGCCACACCGGGGAGCTGTTTTTT.

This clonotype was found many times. This chain's CDR3 is CASGQREGTGELFF. The CDR3 nucleotides read TGTGCCAGCGGACAGCGGGAAGGCACCGGGGAGCTGTTTTTT. The chain employs TRBV7-8 and TRBJ2-2; a possible D gene is TRBD2 (7 bases). V was pared by 8 bases and J by 4 bases, with 14 bases between. Germline V gene data show CDR1 as SGHVS and CDR2 as FQNEAQ. The CDR3 loop spans 14 amino acids.

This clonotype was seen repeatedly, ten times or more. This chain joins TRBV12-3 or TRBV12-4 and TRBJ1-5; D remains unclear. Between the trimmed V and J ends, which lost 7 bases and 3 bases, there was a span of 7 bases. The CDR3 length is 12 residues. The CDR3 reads CASTNYNQPQHF. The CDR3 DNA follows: TGTGCCAGCACTAACTACAATCAGCCCCAGCATTTT.

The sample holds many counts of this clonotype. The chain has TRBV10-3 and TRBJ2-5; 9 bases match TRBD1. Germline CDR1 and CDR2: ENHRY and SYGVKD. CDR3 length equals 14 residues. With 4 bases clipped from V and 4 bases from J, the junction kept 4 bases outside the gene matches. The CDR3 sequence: CAISGGQGTETQYF. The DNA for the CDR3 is TGTGCCATCAGTGGCGGACAGGGGACAGAGACCCAGTACTTC.

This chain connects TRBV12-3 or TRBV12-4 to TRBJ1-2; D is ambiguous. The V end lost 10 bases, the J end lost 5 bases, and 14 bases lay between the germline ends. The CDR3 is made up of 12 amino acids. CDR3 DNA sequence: TGTGCCATCACGGTGCTAGATTATGGCTACACCTTC. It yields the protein CAITVLDYGYTF.

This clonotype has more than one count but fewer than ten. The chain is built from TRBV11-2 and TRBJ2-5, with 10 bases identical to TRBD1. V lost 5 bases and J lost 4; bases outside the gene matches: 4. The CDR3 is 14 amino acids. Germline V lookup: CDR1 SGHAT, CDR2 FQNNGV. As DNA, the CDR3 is TGTGCCAGCAGCCCCGACAGGGGGCTAGAGACCCAGTACTTC. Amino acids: CASSPDRGLETQYF.

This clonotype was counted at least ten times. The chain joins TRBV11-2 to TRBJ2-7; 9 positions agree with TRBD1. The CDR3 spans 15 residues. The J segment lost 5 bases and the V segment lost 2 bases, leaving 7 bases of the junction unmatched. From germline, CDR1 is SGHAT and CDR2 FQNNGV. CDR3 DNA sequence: TGTGCCAGCAGCTTATGGACAGGGGTAATCGACGAGCAGTACTTC. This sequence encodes CASSLWTGVIDEQYF.

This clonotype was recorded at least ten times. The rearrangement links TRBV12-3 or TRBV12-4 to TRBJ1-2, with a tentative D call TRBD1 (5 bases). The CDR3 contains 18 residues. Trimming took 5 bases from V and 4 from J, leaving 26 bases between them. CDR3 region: CASSIGLIGTTGSYGYTF. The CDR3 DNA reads TGTGCCAGCAGTATCGGGCTTATAGGGACGACCGGGTCCTATGGCTACACCTTC.

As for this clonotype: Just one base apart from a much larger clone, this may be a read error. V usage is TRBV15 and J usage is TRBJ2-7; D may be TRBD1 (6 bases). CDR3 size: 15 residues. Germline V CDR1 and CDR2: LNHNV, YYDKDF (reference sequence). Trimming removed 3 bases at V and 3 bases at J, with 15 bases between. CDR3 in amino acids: CATSRDRYAIYEQYF. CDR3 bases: TGTGCCACCAGCAGGGACAGATACGCTATCTACGAGCAGTACTTC.

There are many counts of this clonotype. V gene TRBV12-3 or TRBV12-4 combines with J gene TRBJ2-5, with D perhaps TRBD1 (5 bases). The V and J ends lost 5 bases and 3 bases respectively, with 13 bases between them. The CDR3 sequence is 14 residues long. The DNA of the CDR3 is TGTGCCAGCAGTCTCCAGGGTATGGAAGAGACCCAGTACTTC. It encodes CASSLQGMEETQYF.

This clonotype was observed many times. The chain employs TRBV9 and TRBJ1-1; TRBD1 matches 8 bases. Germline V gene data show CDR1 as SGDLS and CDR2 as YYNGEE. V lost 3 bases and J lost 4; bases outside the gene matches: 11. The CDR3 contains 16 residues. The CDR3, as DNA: TGTGCCAGCAGCGACTCGACAGGGGTGGTTGGCACTGAAGCTTTCTTT. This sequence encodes CASSDSTGVVGTEAFF.

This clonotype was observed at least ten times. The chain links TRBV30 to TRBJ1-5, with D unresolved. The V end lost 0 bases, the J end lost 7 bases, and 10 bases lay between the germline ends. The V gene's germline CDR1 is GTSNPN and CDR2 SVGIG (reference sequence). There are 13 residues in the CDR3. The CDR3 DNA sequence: TGTGCCTGGAGTGTGTGGGCAGACCAGCCCCAGCATTTT. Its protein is CAWSVWADQPQHF. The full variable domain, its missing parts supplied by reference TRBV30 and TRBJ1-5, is SQTIHQWPATLVQPVGSPLSLECTVEGTSNPNLYWYRQAAGRGLQLLFYSVGIGQISSEVPQNLSASRPQDRQFILSSKKLLLSDSGFYLCAWSVWADQPQHFGDGTRLSIL.

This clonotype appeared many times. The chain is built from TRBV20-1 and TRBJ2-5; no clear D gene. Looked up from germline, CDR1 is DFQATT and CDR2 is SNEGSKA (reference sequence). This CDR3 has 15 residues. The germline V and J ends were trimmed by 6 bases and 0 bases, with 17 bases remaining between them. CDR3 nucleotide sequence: TGCAGTGCGGCCCGCGAGATCCACCACCAAGAGACCCAGTACTTC. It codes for CSAAREIHHQETQYF.

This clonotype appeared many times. The CDR3 DNA reads TGCAGTGCTAGAGACTGGACTAGCGGCGGTCGGGAGACCCAGTACTTC. It yields the protein CSARDWTSGGRETQYF. V gene TRBV20-1 combines with J gene TRBJ2-5; the match to TRBD2 covers 10 bases. The J segment lost 5 bases and the V segment lost 0 bases, leaving 9 bases of the junction unmatched. This CDR3 has 16 residues. Per germline, CDR1 DFQATT and CDR2 SNEGSKA (reference sequence).

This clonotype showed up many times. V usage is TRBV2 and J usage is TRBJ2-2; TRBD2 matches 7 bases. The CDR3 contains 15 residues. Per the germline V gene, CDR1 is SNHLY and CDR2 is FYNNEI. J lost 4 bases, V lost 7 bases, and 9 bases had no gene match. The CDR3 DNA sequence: TGTGCCAGCAAGGTGCTAGCGGAGCTCACCGGGGAGCTGTTTTTT. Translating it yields CASKVLAELTGELFF. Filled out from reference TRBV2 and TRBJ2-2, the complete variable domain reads EPEVTQTPSHQVTQMGQEVILRCVPISNHLYFYWYRQILGQKVEFLVSFYNNEISEKSEIFDDQFSVERPDGSNFTLKIRSTKLEDSAMYFCASKVLAELTGELFFGEGSRLTVL.